The 24 T cell receptor beta chains given below trace back to one sample, sequenced in a study of post-analysis software for immune sequencing data. Study results and limitations: Controls had lower frequencies than patients of 4 or 5 TRBV segments, which included TRBV5-6, TRBV5-1 and TRBV20-1.

TCR beta cDNA libraries included unique molecular identifiers. TCRdb reanalysed the PCR reads using MiXCR and keeps one entry per CDR3 protein. The data hold roughly 200,000 distinct CDR3 sequences, with 29% observed a single time. These receptors' targets are unknown. The specimen sequenced was blood. The receptors originated from a girl aged 2-17 years with multiple sclerosis.

This clonotype was counted ten times or more. This chain connects TRBV29-1 to TRBJ2-3; D unclear. V lost 8 bases, J lost 4 bases, and 10 bases lay in between. In germline, CDR1 is SQVTM, CDR2 ANQGSEA. The CDR3 is 11 residues long. This CDR3 reads CSTSSSDTQYF. CDR3 bases: TGCAGCACCAGTAGCTCAGATACGCAGTATTTT.

V is TRBV12-3 or TRBV12-4 and J is TRBJ1-4, with a weak D call TRBD1 (5 bases). This CDR3 spans 14 amino acids. V lost 3 bases, J lost 8 bases, and 13 bases lay in between. CDR3 DNA: TGTGCCAGCAGTTTGGGGCCCCCTGGGGAAAAACTGTTTTTT. The encoded protein is CASSLGPPGEKLFF.

This clonotype was observed many times. The chain uses TRBV6-5 and TRBJ2-5; maybe TRBD1 (6 bases). The CDR3 loop spans 15 amino acids. Deletions cut 6 bases from V and 12 bases from J, with 26 bases between. The germline CDR1 and CDR2 sequences are MNHEY and SVGAGI. The CDR3 bases are TGTGCCAGCAGCGAGTTTGGTCAGGGGTTTCGTGGGAAGTACTTC. Encoded protein: CASSEFGQGFRGKYF.

This chain uses TRBV12-5 with TRBJ2-1; 10 nucleotides line up with TRBD1. V lost 1 base to trimming and J lost 7 bases; unmatched junction nucleotides: 7. Germline CDR1 LGHNT, CDR2 FRNRAP. The CDR3 runs to 16 residues. The CDR3 nucleotides are TGTGCTAGTGGTTTGGAGACAGGGGGCGCGAGGAATGAGCAGTTCTTC. Translating it yields CASGLETGGARNEQFF.

Turning to this clonotype: A single base separates this from a much larger clone, so it may be a read error. This sequence joins TRBV20-1 and TRBJ2-5; D is possibly TRBD2 (5 bases). The germline V gene has CDR1 DFQATT and CDR2 SNEGSKA (reference sequence). The CDR3 is 12 residues long. V dropped 1 base and J dropped 13 bases, with 16 bases sitting between them. CDR3 in DNA: TGCAGTGCTAGAGCGGGATGGTACGAGCGGTACTTC. It translates to CSARAGWYERYF.

To note about this clonotype: One end of the junction does not line up with germline, which may come from a read error. The rearrangement links TRBV7-9 to TRBJ1-1; TRBD1 is a possible D gene (5 bases). The CDR3 runs 13 residues. Germline V gives CDR1 SEHNR, CDR2 FQNEAQ (reference sequence). The CDR3: CANSQGTNTEAFF. The CDR3 DNA is TGTGCCAACAGCCAGGGAACGAACACTGAAGCTTTCTTT.

This clonotype was seen at least ten times. The V call is TRBV2, the J call TRBJ2-1, with D perhaps being TRBD1 or TRBD2 (5 bases each). V lost 8 bases and J lost 5, with 16 bases in between. Germline V gene sequence: CDR1 SNHLY, CDR2 FYNNEI. The CDR3 runs to 14 residues. CDR3 sequence: CASVRTPTDNEQFF. The CDR3 coding sequence is TGTGCCAGCGTACGGACTCCGACAGACAATGAGCAGTTCTTC. Based on the CDR3 plus reference TRBV2 and TRBJ2-1, the full variable domain is EPEVTQTPSHQVTQMGQEVILRCVPISNHLYFYWYRQILGQKVEFLVSFYNNEISEKSEIFDDQFSVERPDGSNFTLKIRSTKLEDSAMYFCASVRTPTDNEQFFGPGTRLTVL.

This clonotype was seen only a few times. The rearrangement links TRBV11-1 to TRBJ1-1, with D uncertain. CDR1 is SGHAT and CDR2 is FQDESV in the germline V gene (reference sequence). The CDR3 loop spans 12 amino acids. V shed 2 bases and J shed 4 bases, with 5 bases lying between them. CDR3 sequence (DNA): TGTGCCAGCAGCTTACCCAGCACTGAAGCTTTCTTT. This gives the protein CASSLPSTEAFF.

For this clonotype: Since a much larger clone is just one base distant, this may be a read error. The chain is built from TRBV6-6 and TRBJ2-1; 8 bases are shared with TRBD2. Matching the DNA end better, TRBJ2-7 makes the J call doubtful. Germline CDR1 reads MNHNY; CDR2 reads SVGAGI (reference sequence). There are 16 residues in the CDR3. CDR3 sequence: CASSYEGASGYNEQYF. In DNA, the CDR3 is TGTGCCAGCAGTTACGAGGGAGCTAGCGGGTACAATGAGCAGTACTTC.

In its sample, this clonotype was seen many times. The rearrangement links TRBV9 to TRBJ1-2, with a weak D call TRBD1 (6 bases). The V end lost 0 bases, the J end lost 5 bases, and 14 bases lay between the germline ends. Germline CDR1 SGDLS, CDR2 YYNGEE. CDR3 length: 15 residues. This CDR3 is CASSVATGTQYGYTF. DNA for the CDR3: TGTGCCAGCAGCGTAGCTACCGGGACACAATATGGCTACACCTTC.

The sample holds many counts of this clonotype. The V call is TRBV6-1, the J call TRBJ2-1, with 11 bases that match TRBD2. The CDR3 loop spans 16 amino acids. V trimming: 6 bases; J trimming: 2 bases; junction bases outside the gene matches: 6. Germline V gene sequence: CDR1 MNHNS, CDR2 SASEGT. As DNA, the CDR3 is TGTGCCAGCAGAGGACTAGCGGGTTTCACCTACAATGAGCAGTTCTTC. Its translation: CASRGLAGFTYNEQFF.

This clonotype was counted at least ten times. This chain's CDR3 is CSAGQVYYEQYF. Here the CDR3 DNA reads TGCAGTGCAGGACAGGTTTACTACGAGCAGTACTTC. The gene calls are TRBV20-1 and TRBJ2-7, with 7 bases lining up with TRBD1. CDR3 size: 12 residues. V was pared by 6 bases and J by 3 bases, with 5 bases of the junction left unmatched. CDR1 is DFQATT and CDR2 is SNEGSKA in the germline V gene (reference sequence).

The rearrangement links TRBV12-3 or TRBV12-4 to TRBJ1-2; tentatively, D is TRBD1 (5 bases). There are 13 residues in the CDR3. Trimming left V 6 bases short and J 5 bases short, with 13 bases between. In nucleotides, the CDR3 is TGTGCCAGCAGAAGGGCCGGGGGGTATGGCTACACCTTC. Translation: CASRRAGGYGYTF.

This clonotype was seen just once. J is TRBJ1-1 and V is TRBV27; 9 bases align to TRBD1. Germline V gene data show CDR1 as MNHEY and CDR2 as SMNVEV (reference sequence). The CDR3 extends over 14 amino acids. V gave up 2 bases and J gave up 7 bases; unmatched junction bases: 5. CDR3 amino acids: CASSLQQGAIEAFF. The CDR3 nucleotides read TGTGCCAGCAGTTTACAACAGGGGGCTATTGAAGCTTTCTTT.

This clonotype was observed many times. J is TRBJ2-5 and V is TRBV5-1; D is perhaps TRBD2 (6 bases). The V end was cut by 5 bases, the J end by 5 bases, with 19 bases between. Germline V CDR1 and CDR2: SGHRS, YFSETQ. The CDR3 extends over 15 amino acids. The CDR3: CASSSDYLVEETQYF. CDR3 DNA: TGCGCCAGCAGTTCGGACTACCTTGTTGAGGAGACCCAGTACTTC.

The V and J genes are TRBV12-3 or TRBV12-4 and TRBJ1-6, with 8 bases matching TRBD1. The CDR3 length is 15 residues. The junction had 8 bases not matched to a gene; V was cut back by 6 bases and J by 7 bases. CDR3 coding DNA: TGTGCCAGCAGCCGACAGGGGACTACCAATTCACCCCTCCACTTT. As protein: CASSRQGTTNSPLHF.

This clonotype was counted a few times. One base away lies a much larger clone, so this may be a sequencing read error. This rearrangement joins TRBV29-1 to TRBJ2-5; a possible D gene is TRBD1 (5 bases). V was trimmed by 7 bases and J by 5 bases, leaving 8 bases between them. The germline V gene has CDR1 SQVTM and CDR2 ANQGSEA. The CDR3 covers 10 residues. CDR3 amino acids: CSGAGETQYF. In DNA, the CDR3 is TGCAGCGGCGCAGGGGAGACCCAGTACTTC.

The chain links TRBV7-9 to TRBJ1-1; no definite D call. Trimming took off 7 bases at V and 3 bases at J, with 9 bases between the two ends. The CDR3 extends over 12 amino acids. Per the germline V gene, CDR1 is SEHNR and CDR2 is FQNEAQ (reference sequence). DNA of the CDR3: TGTGCCAGCATCAAGAGTGACACTGAAGCTTTCTTT. Its translation: CASIKSDTEAFF.

The V gene is TRBV5-1, the J gene TRBJ2-2; D gene ambiguous. V was pared by 0 bases and J by 5 bases, with 8 bases between. The CDR3 has 14 residues. Germline V gives CDR1 SGHRS, CDR2 YFSETQ. CDR3 sequence (DNA): TGCGCCAGCAGCTTGGAGGGTCCGACCGGGGAGCTGTTTTTT. Translated: CASSLEGPTGELFF.

In this sample, this clonotype is medium-sized. The chain combines TRBV28 with TRBJ2-1, with 8 bases that match TRBD1. J was trimmed by 4 bases and V by 6 bases; bases with no gene match: 5. The CDR3 contains 14 residues. The V gene's germline CDR1 is MDHEN and CDR2 SYDVKM. This chain's CDR3 is CASSTGQDYNEQFF. The CDR3, as DNA: TGTGCCAGCAGCACGGGACAGGATTACAATGAGCAGTTCTTC.

This clonotype showed up many times. The chain couples TRBV27 to TRBJ1-5; D may be TRBD1 (5 bases). V was clipped by 3 bases and J by 5 bases, with 8 bases between them. There are 13 residues in the CDR3. Germline V gene data show CDR1 as MNHEY and CDR2 as SMNVEV (reference sequence). The CDR3 reads CASSFVGHQPQHF. The CDR3 DNA follows: TGTGCCAGCAGTTTCGTGGGGCATCAGCCCCAGCATTTT.

This clonotype was seen ten or more times. CDR3 sequence (DNA): TGTGCCAGCAGTTTAGGGACAGTTACAGATACGCAGTATTTT. This codes for CASSLGTVTDTQYF. The chain couples TRBV12-3 or TRBV12-4 to TRBJ2-3, with TRBD1 as a possible D gene (6 bases). The V end was cut by 1 base, the J end by 3 bases, with 8 bases between. This CDR3 region has 14 residues.

This clonotype was found many times. The chain employs TRBV6-5 and TRBJ1-2; 9 bases align to TRBD1. The germline V gene has CDR1 MNHEY and CDR2 SVGAGI. V shed 6 bases and J 2 bases; nucleotides not matched to a gene: 4. This CDR3 has 14 residues. The DNA of the CDR3 is TGTGCCAGCAGAACCGGGACAGGGAACTATGGCTACACCTTC. Amino acid sequence: CASRTGTGNYGYTF.

This clonotype occurred once. A much larger clone lies a single base off, so this may be a read error. The chain has TRBV12-3 or TRBV12-4 and TRBJ2-5, with 8 bases matching TRBD1. The ends lost 4 bases at V and 11 bases at J; junction bases unmatched: 12. There are 14 residues in the CDR3. Here the CDR3 DNA reads TGTGCCAGCAGTTCGGGGAACACAGGGGGAGTGCAGTACTTC. Translation: CASSSGNTGGVQYF.